This TCR beta chain is from a study of vaccination effects on CD4 cells after COVID-19. Remarks on this clone: Its matching antigen is unknown.

Study observations and caveats: The study found marked clonal contraction of infection- and vaccine-induced clones late after vaccination. Only 1 of 255 vaccine-induced clones from healthy vaccinees cross-reacted with common cold coronaviruses.

The CDR3 consists of 16 residues. J was trimmed by 2 bases and V by 7 bases; bases with no gene match: 11. Germline CDR1 is MNHNY and CDR2 is SVGAGI (reference sequence). Ahead of sequencing, the ViraFEST assay grew antigen-specific CD4+ T cells using viral peptide pools. At the end of 10 days of culture, CD4+ T cells were isolated. Vaccinees lacked prior SARS-CoV-2 infection and tested negative for nucleocapsid antibodies. The culture medium for 1.5 million to 2.5 million PBMC per well included about 9 IU/ml IL-2 and 9 to 10 ug/ml peptides. Profiling relied on immunoSEQ multiplex PCR, and the TCRdb table lists in-frame clones only, not all of them. Of about 27,000 clones in the sample, approximately 70% were seen once.

This material consisted of CD4+ T cells from PBMCs cultured with HCoV-NL63 spike peptides, taken before COVID-19 vaccination. This TCR came from a human donor who received a COVID-19 vaccine. This sequence joins TRBV6-6 and TRBJ1-5, with TRBD1 matching over 7 bases. The CDR3 DNA is TGTGCCAGCACTCCCGAGACAGGGTATGGCAATCAGCCCCAGCATTTT. Its protein is CASTPETGYGNQPQHF.